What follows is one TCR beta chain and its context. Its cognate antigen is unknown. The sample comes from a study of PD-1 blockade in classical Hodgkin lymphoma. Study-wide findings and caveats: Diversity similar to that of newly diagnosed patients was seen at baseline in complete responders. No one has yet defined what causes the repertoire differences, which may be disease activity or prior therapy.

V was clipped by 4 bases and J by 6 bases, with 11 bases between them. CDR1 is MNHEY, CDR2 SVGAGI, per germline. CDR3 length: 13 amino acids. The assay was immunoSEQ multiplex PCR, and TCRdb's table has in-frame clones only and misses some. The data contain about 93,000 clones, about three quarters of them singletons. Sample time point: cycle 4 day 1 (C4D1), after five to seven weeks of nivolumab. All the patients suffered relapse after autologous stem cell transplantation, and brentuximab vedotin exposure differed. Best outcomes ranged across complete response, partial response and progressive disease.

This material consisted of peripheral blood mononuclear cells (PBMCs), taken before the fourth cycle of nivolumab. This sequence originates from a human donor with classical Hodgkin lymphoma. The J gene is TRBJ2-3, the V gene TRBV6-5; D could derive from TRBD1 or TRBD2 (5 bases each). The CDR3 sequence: CASSLWGFDTQYF. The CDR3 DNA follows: TGTGCCAGCAGTTTATGGGGGTTCGATACGCAGTATTTT.